Each of the 32 T cell receptor beta chains below was sequenced from the same sample in a study of T cell changes during pregnancy in multiple sclerosis. Sequenced by immunoSEQ multiplex PCR; TCRdb stores in-frame clones only, minus some. The table shows 25,000 to 30,000 clones, with around nine tenths occurring only once. Sequenced material: CD8+ T cells from peripheral blood mononuclear cells, taken before pregnancy. The source is a female donor with multiple sclerosis, enrolled in a pregnancy study.

The V and J genes are TRBV7-2 and TRBJ1-1; D remains unclear. From germline, CDR1 is SGHTA and CDR2 FQGNSA. The V end lost 3 bases, the J end lost 4 bases, and 6 bases lay between the germline ends. The CDR3 sequence is 12 residues long. The chain's CDR3 is CASSFGVTEAFF. The CDR3 nucleotides read TGTGCCAGCAGCTTCGGGGTCACTGAAGCTTTCTTT.

This clone is categorized as medium-sized. The chain is built from TRBV29-1 and TRBJ2-3; 11 bases map to TRBD1. After removal of 7 bases from V and 2 bases from J, the junction contained 5 bases not matched to a gene. The V gene's germline CDR1 is SQVTM and CDR2 ANQGSEA. The CDR3 is made up of 14 amino acids. This CDR3 is CSAEGQGVTDTQYF. DNA of the CDR3: TGCAGCGCTGAGGGACAGGGGGTCACAGATACGCAGTATTTT.

The chain carries TRBV19 and TRBJ2-7; D is ambiguous. This CDR3 comprises 14 residues. CDR1 LNHDA and CDR2 SQIVND come from the germline V gene (reference sequence). The V gene lost 8 bases and the J gene lost 1 base, with 15 bases spanning the gap. The CDR3 protein is CASPRLATSYEQYF. CDR3 nucleotide sequence: TGTGCCAGTCCCCGGCTCGCGACTTCCTACGAGCAGTACTTC.

This clone showed up just a few times. This chain connects TRBV7-6 to TRBJ1-1; D unclear. Germline CDR1 and CDR2: SGHVS and FNYEAQ. The CDR3 loop spans 13 amino acids. V was clipped by 5 bases and J by 3 bases, with 10 bases between them. DNA for the CDR3: TGTGCCAGCAGCCCCCCGGGATACACTGAAGCTTTCTTT. It encodes CASSPPGYTEAFF. Full variable domain (rest looked up from reference TRBV7-6 and TRBJ1-1): GAGVSQSPRYKVTKRGQDVALRCDPISGHVSLYWYRQALGQGPEFLTYFNYEAQQDKSGLPNDRFSAERPEGSISTLTIQRTEQRDSAMYRCASSPPGYTEAFFGQGTRLTVV.

In this sample, this clone turned up once. V and J are TRBV9 and TRBJ2-7; 8 bases agree with TRBD2. V gave up 3 bases and J gave up 2 bases; unmatched junction bases: 4. The CDR3 spans 14 residues. Germline-derived CDR1 and CDR2 are SGDLS and YYNGEE. The CDR3 reads CASSASGSTYEQYF. DNA for the CDR3: TGTGCCAGCAGCGCCAGCGGGAGTACCTACGAGCAGTACTTC.

This chain uses TRBV19 with TRBJ2-3; tentatively, D is TRBD1 (5 bases). The V end was cut by 5 bases, the J end by 0 bases, with 15 bases between. This CDR3 is built from 16 residues. The germline V gene encodes CDR1 LNHDA and CDR2 SQIVND (reference sequence). DNA for the CDR3: TGTGCCAGTAGTGGGGCAAGTCACTCTAGCACAGATACGCAGTATTTT. Translating it yields CASSGASHSSTDTQYF.

This sequence joins TRBV6-5 and TRBJ2-1; D gene uncertain. The V gene's germline CDR1 is MNHEY and CDR2 SVGAGI. The CDR3 runs 15 residues. The V and J ends lost 2 bases and 6 bases respectively, with 14 bases between them. CDR3 sequence (DNA): TGTGCCAGCAGTTACACACCGGAGAAGAGCAATGAGCAGTTCTTC. Protein product: CASSYTPEKSNEQFF.

The chain is built from TRBV2 and TRBJ1-1; possible D gene TRBD1, 5 bases. This CDR3 region has 12 residues. Germline loops: CDR1 SNHLY, CDR2 FYNNEI. V dropped 6 bases and J dropped 4 bases, with 9 bases sitting between them. The CDR3 sequence: CASRPRGTEAFF. As DNA, the CDR3 is TGTGCCAGCAGACCAAGGGGCACTGAAGCTTTCTTT.

The gene calls are TRBV7-8 and TRBJ2-7; the match to TRBD1 covers 7 bases. V dropped 5 bases and J dropped 3; count of bases not matched to a gene: 7. This CDR3 comprises 14 residues. Germline CDR1 and CDR2: SGHVS and FQNEAQ. The CDR3 sequence: CASSHPGQIYEQYF. The CDR3 DNA sequence: TGTGCCAGCAGCCACCCGGGACAGATCTACGAGCAGTACTTC.

The CDR3 here is CAWSLTRGAEEKLFF. CDR3 in DNA: TGTGCCTGGAGTCTCACACGGGGGGCGGAAGAAAAACTGTTTTTT. The chain uses TRBV30 and TRBJ1-4, with a possible D match to TRBD1 (6 bases). The CDR3 is 15 amino acids. V gave up 2 bases and J gave up 8 bases, with 18 bases separating them. CDR1 is GTSNPN, CDR2 SVGIG, per germline (reference sequence). The whole variable domain, remainder taken from reference TRBV30 and TRBJ1-4, is SQTIHQWPATLVQPVGSPLSLECTVEGTSNPNLYWYRQAAGRGLQLLFYSVGIGQISSEVPQNLSASRPQDRQFILSSKKLLLSDSGFYLCAWSLTRGAEEKLFFGSGTQLSVL.

The rearrangement links TRBV2 to TRBJ2-3; 8 bases map to TRBD1. There are 16 residues in the CDR3. CDR1 is SNHLY and CDR2 is FYNNEI in the germline V gene. V trimming: 5 bases; J trimming: 5 bases; junction bases outside the gene matches: 12. CDR3 bases: TGTGCCAGCAGTTCCTTTGGACAGGGCGTGGGAGATACGCAGTATTTT. Translation gives CASSSFGQGVGDTQYF.

This clone has a single count. The J gene is TRBJ2-7, the V gene TRBV6-5, with D possibly being TRBD1 (6 bases). V was shortened by 5 bases and J by 3 bases, with 14 bases between the two germline ends. The CDR3 has 14 amino acids. The germline gives CDR1 MNHEY, CDR2 SVGAGI. The CDR3 loop reads CASSETRDNYEQYF. Here the CDR3 DNA reads TGTGCCAGCAGTGAGACACGGGACAACTACGAGCAGTACTTC.

The rearrangement links TRBV7-8 to TRBJ2-2; D is unclear. The V and J ends lost 1 base and 6 bases respectively, with 9 bases between them. The CDR3 consists of 14 residues. Germline V gene sequence: CDR1 SGHVS, CDR2 FQNEAQ. In DNA form, the CDR3 reads TGTGCCAGCAGCTTAGACGAACCGGCCGGGGAGCTGTTTTTT. This translates into CASSLDEPAGELFF.

The chain carries TRBV7-3 and TRBJ2-5, with TRBD1 as a possible D gene (6 bases). V lost 1 base to trimming and J lost 5 bases, with 8 bases between them. The germline CDR1 and CDR2 sequences are SGHTA and FQGTGA. The CDR3 totals 13 residues. The CDR3 spells CASSLKGDETQYF. DNA for the CDR3: TGTGCCAGCAGCTTAAAGGGGGACGAGACCCAGTACTTC.

This chain uses TRBV11-3 with TRBJ2-1; no reliable D call. Germline CDR1 SGHNT, CDR2 YENEEA. The CDR3 runs to 12 residues. V lost 1 base and J lost 7, with 5 bases in between. In DNA, the CDR3 is TGTGCCAGCAGCTTAGTTTTAAATGAGCAGTTCTTC. This gives the protein CASSLVLNEQFF.

V usage is TRBV14 and J usage is TRBJ2-7; D remains ambiguous. V lost 1 base, J lost 0 bases, and 7 bases lay in between. The CDR3 has 14 amino acids. The V gene's germline CDR1 is SGHDN and CDR2 FVKESK. The CDR3: CASSQGTFSYEQYF. The CDR3 bases are TGTGCCAGCAGCCAAGGTACTTTCTCCTACGAGCAGTACTTC.

The chain links TRBV7-9 to TRBJ2-5; the D gene is possibly TRBD2 (6 bases). Germline V gene data show CDR1 as SEHNR and CDR2 as FQNEAQ (reference sequence). CDR3 size: 14 residues. Between the trimmed V and J ends, which lost 5 bases and 2 bases, there was a span of 12 bases. The CDR3 region has the DNA TGTGCCAGCAGCCGCGAGACTAGGCAAGAGACCCAGTACTTC. Translation: CASSRETRQETQYF.

The chain combines TRBV25-1 with TRBJ2-3, with 7 bases matching TRBD2. The CDR3 is 16 residues long. Germline-derived CDR1 and CDR2 are MGHDK and SYGVNS. With 3 bases clipped from V and 5 bases from J, the junction kept 11 bases outside the gene matches. In nucleotides, the CDR3 is TGTGCCAGCAGTGAGGGTCGCGGGAGTAATATAGATACGCAGTATTTT. Translated: CASSEGRGSNIDTQYF.

V and J are TRBV19 and TRBJ1-1; a weak D match, TRBD1 (5 bases). The germline V gene encodes CDR1 LNHDA and CDR2 SQIVND (reference sequence). V lost 7 bases, J lost 3 bases, and 15 bases lay in between. The CDR3 spans 14 residues. CDR3 sequence: CASTSAGGHTEAFF. CDR3 bases: TGTGCCAGTACCTCTGCCGGGGGACACACTGAAGCTTTCTTT.

The chain carries TRBV9 and TRBJ2-7; a possible D gene is TRBD1 (6 bases). The CDR3 consists of 14 residues. The germline V and J ends were trimmed by 3 bases and 4 bases, with 14 bases remaining between them. Germline assignment: CDR1 SGDLS and CDR2 YYNGEE. CDR3 protein: CASSAETGFYEQYF. DNA for the CDR3: TGTGCCAGCAGCGCAGAGACAGGTTTTTACGAGCAGTACTTC.

V gene TRBV11-2 combines with J gene TRBJ1-2; 7 bases agree with TRBD1. Trimming removed 1 base from V and 5 bases from J; junction bases left unmatched: 4. This CDR3 is built from 14 residues. In germline, CDR1 is SGHAT, CDR2 FQNNGV. The CDR3 sequence: CASSLVGTEYGYTF. The CDR3 DNA follows: TGTGCCAGCAGCTTAGTCGGGACAGAGTATGGCTACACCTTC.

This chain links TRBV4-1 with TRBJ1-5; no firm D call. The CDR3 loop spans 14 amino acids. Germline CDR1 is MGHRA and CDR2 is YSYEKL. Trimming took off 0 bases at V and 8 bases at J, with 11 bases between the two ends. The CDR3 region is CASSQEYGGKPQHF. The CDR3 DNA reads as TGCGCCAGCAGCCAAGAGTACGGAGGAAAGCCCCAGCATTTT.

The V gene is TRBV27, the J gene TRBJ1-4; a weak D match, TRBD1 (5 bases). Trimming pared 4 bases from V and 3 bases from J, leaving 12 bases between. From germline, CDR1 is MNHEY and CDR2 SMNVEV (reference sequence). This CDR3 is 15 amino acids long. The CDR3 here is CASSSQVAPNEKLFF. The CDR3 DNA follows: TGTGCCAGCAGTTCACAGGTCGCGCCTAATGAAAAACTGTTTTTT.

V gene TRBV5-1 combines with J gene TRBJ1-2, with TRBD1 matching 7 bases. The CDR3 extends over 16 amino acids. The germline V gene encodes CDR1 SGHRS and CDR2 YFSETQ. Trimming took 4 bases from V and 3 from J; bases not matched to a gene: 12. The CDR3 reads CASSPRTGHHDYGYTF. The CDR3, as DNA: TGCGCCAGCAGCCCTCGGACAGGACACCATGACTATGGCTACACCTTC.

The chain links TRBV7-2 to TRBJ2-3; weak D call: TRBD2 (6 bases). CDR1 SGHTA and CDR2 FQGNSA come from the germline V gene. This CDR3 spans 13 amino acids. With 7 bases removed from V and 2 bases from J, the gap between germline ends came to 10 bases. This CDR3 is CASMGLNTDTQYF. CDR3 DNA: TGTGCCAGCATGGGACTCAACACAGATACGCAGTATTTT.

The count of this clone is one. This chain uses TRBV14 with TRBJ2-3; D is possibly TRBD2 (6 bases). V lost 2 bases, J lost 7 bases, and 16 bases lay in between. Germline V gene data show CDR1 as SGHDN and CDR2 as FVKESK. The CDR3 spans 15 residues. The CDR3 reads CASSQSPGRGYTQYF. CDR3 in DNA: TGTGCCAGCAGCCAAAGCCCGGGGCGGGGCTATACGCAGTATTTT.

Here the CDR3 DNA reads TGTGCCAGCAGCCACAGATACGTGAATCAGCCCCAGCATTTT. Its translation is CASSHRYVNQPQHF. This sequence joins TRBV28 and TRBJ1-5, with D uncertain. V was trimmed by 6 bases and J by 4 bases, leaving 13 bases between them. Germline V lookup: CDR1 MDHEN, CDR2 SYDVKM. The CDR3 consists of 14 residues.

The chain employs TRBV18 and TRBJ1-1, with 10 positions matching TRBD1. J was trimmed by 0 bases and V by 6 bases; bases with no gene match: 7. Germline V lookup: CDR1 KGHSH, CDR2 LQKENI. The CDR3 loop spans 16 amino acids. The CDR3 DNA reads as TGTGCCAGCTCGCGGGACAGGGGAAAAATGAACACTGAAGCTTTCTTT. Translated, it gives CASSRDRGKMNTEAFF.

This sequence joins TRBV5-4 and TRBJ2-1; a possible D gene is TRBD2 (6 bases). In germline, CDR1 is SGHNT, CDR2 YYREEE (reference sequence). CDR3 size: 16 residues. V lost 4 bases and J lost 9, with 23 bases in between. The DNA of the CDR3 is TGTGCCAGCAGCCAAGATCTGAGCGGAGGGGTAGTTGAGCAGTTCTTC. The encoded protein is CASSQDLSGGVVEQFF. The full variable domain, completed using reference TRBV5-4 and TRBJ2-1, is ETGVTQSPTHLIKTRGQQVTLRCSSQSGHNTVSWYQQALGQGPQFIFQYYREEENGRGNFPPRFSGLQFPNYSSELNVNALELDDSALYLCASSQDLSGGVVEQFFGPGTRLTVL.

The chain has TRBV4-3 and TRBJ2-7; 8 nucleotides line up with TRBD2. Per germline, CDR1 LGHNA and CDR2 YSLEER. The CDR3 is 14 amino acids. J gave up 4 bases and V 0 bases, and 2 bases lay outside the gene matches. Here the CDR3 DNA reads TGCGCCAGCAGCCAAGACGGGAGGGATTACGAGCAGTACTTC. Its protein is CASSQDGRDYEQYF.

V and J are TRBV7-2 and TRBJ2-7, with D perhaps matching TRBD2 (5 bases). Germline-derived CDR1 and CDR2 are SGHTA and FQGNSA. The germline V and J ends were trimmed by 2 bases and 3 bases, with 14 bases remaining between them. CDR3 length: 15 amino acids. The CDR3 spells CASSLYSGMNYEQYF. In nucleotides, the CDR3 is TGTGCCAGCAGCTTATACAGCGGAATGAACTACGAGCAGTACTTC.

CDR3 nucleotide sequence: TGTGCCAGCAGTCCAACAGGGAATCAGCCCCAGCATTTT. Encoded protein: CASSPTGNQPQHF. The V and J genes are TRBV6-5 and TRBJ1-5; D may be TRBD1 (6 bases). Germline V gene lookup returns CDR1 MNHEY and CDR2 SVGAGI. With 5 bases removed from V and 4 bases from J, the gap between germline ends came to 9 bases. The CDR3 is made up of 13 amino acids.